Listed here is a single T cell receptor beta chain. As yet, its antigen is unknown. TCRdb keeps only in-frame clones here, not all; method: immunoSEQ multiplex PCR. The sample consists of roughly 2.5 million clones, more than 90% of them appearing once. The CDR3 totals 15 residues. V shed 10 bases and J 8 bases; nucleotides not matched to a gene: 15. CDR1 is SEHNR and CDR2 is FQNEAQ in the germline V gene (reference sequence). This record comes from a study of shared clonotypes between healthy human individuals. Study-wide results and caveats: Generation probabilities were higher for clonotypes shared across all four sorted-subset donors than for unshared ones. Researchers sampled only blood; tissue repertoires likely differ.

Partitioning of CD4+ cells yielded a CD45RA+ naive subset and a CD45RA-negative memory subset. The clonotype comes from a man aged 18 to 35 in good health. Sequencing was carried out using naive CD4+ T cells sorted from blood. Subset noted: CD45RA+ positively selected. V and J are TRBV7-9 and TRBJ2-1; 9 bases are a match to TRBD2. The chain's CDR3 is CATDRAGGRMDEQFF. DNA for the CDR3: TGTGCCACGGACCGCGCGGGGGGGCGGATGGATGAGCAGTTCTTC. The whole variable domain, filled in from reference TRBV7-9 and TRBJ2-1, reads DTGVSQNPRHKITKRGQNVTFRCDPISEHNRLYWYRQTLGQGPEFLTYFQNEAQLEKSRLLSDRFSAERPKGSFSTLEIQRTEQGDSAMYLCATDRAGGRMDEQFFGPGTRLTVL.